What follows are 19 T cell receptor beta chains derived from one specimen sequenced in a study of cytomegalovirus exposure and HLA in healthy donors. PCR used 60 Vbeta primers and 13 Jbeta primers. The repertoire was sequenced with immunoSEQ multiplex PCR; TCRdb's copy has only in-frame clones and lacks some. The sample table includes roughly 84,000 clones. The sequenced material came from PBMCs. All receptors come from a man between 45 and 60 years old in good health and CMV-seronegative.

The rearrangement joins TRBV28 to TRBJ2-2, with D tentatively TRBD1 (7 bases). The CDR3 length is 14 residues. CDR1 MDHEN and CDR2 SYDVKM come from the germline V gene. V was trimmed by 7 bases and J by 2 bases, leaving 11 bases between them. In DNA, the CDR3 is TGTGCCAGCACCCAGGGGGGCAACACCGGGGAGCTGTTTTTT. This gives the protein CASTQGGNTGELFF.

The CDR3 loop is CASSLETGTIYF. Here the CDR3 DNA reads TGTGCCAGCAGCTTAGAGACAGGTACCATATATTTT. The chain joins TRBV7-9 to TRBJ1-3, with D perhaps matching TRBD1 (6 bases). V was shortened by 1 base and J by 10 bases, with 8 bases between the two germline ends. CDR1 SEHNR and CDR2 FQNEAQ come from the germline V gene (reference sequence). This CDR3 is 12 amino acids long.

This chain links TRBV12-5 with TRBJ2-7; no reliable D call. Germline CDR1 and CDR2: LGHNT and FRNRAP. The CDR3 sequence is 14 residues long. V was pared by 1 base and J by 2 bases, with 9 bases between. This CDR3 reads CASGLAQKTYEQYF. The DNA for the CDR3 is TGTGCTAGTGGTTTGGCCCAGAAAACCTACGAGCAGTACTTC. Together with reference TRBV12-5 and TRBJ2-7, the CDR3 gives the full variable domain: DARVTQTPRHKVTEMGQEVTMRCQPILGHNTVFWYRQTMMQGLELLAYFRNRAPLDDSGMPKDRFSAEMPDATLATLKIQPSEPRDSAVYFCASGLAQKTYEQYFGPGTRLTVT.

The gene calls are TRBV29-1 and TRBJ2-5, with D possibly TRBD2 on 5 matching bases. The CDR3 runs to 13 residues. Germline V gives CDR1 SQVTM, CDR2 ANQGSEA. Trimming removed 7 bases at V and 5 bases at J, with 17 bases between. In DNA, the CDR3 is TGCAGCGCCAAGGGCCTAGCAGAGGAGACCCAGTACTTC. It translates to CSAKGLAEETQYF.

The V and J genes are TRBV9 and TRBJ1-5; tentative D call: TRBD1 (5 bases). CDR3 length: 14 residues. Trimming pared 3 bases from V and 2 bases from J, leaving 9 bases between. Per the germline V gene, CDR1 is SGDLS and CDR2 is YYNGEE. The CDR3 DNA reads TGTGCCAGCAGCGCTCGGGGGGGCAATCAGCCCCAGCATTTT. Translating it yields CASSARGGNQPQHF.

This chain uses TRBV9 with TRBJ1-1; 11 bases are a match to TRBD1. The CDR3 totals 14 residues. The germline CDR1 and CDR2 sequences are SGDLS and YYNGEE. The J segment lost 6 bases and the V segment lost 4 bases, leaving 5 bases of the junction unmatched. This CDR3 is CASSPGQGGSEAFF. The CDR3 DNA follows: TGTGCCAGCAGCCCGGGACAGGGGGGTTCTGAAGCTTTCTTT.

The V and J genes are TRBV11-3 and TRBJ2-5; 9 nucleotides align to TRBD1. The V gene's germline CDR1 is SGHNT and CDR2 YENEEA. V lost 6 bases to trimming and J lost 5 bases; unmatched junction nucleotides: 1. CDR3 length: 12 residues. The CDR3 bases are TGTGCCAGCAGGGGACAGGGTGAGACCCAGTACTTC. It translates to CASRGQGETQYF.

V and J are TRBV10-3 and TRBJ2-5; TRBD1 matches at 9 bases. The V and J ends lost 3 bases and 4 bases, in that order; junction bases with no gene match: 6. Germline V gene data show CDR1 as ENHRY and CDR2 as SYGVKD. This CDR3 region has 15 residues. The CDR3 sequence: CAISDSLTGGETQYF. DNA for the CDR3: TGTGCCATCAGTGACTCCCTGACAGGGGGAGAGACCCAGTACTTC.

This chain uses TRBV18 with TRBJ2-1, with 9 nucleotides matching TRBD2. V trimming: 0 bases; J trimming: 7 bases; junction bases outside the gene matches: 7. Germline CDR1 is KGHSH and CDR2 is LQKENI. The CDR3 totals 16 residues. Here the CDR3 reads CASSPPRSAGGNEQFF. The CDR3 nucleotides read TGTGCCAGCTCACCACCCAGGTCGGCGGGGGGGAATGAGCAGTTCTTC. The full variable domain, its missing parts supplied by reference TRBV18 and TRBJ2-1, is NAGVMQNPRHLVRRRGQEARLRCSPMKGHSHVYWYRQLPEEGLKFMVYLQKENIIDESGMPKERFSAEFPKEGPSILRIQQVVRGDSAAYFCASSPPRSAGGNEQFFGPGTRLTVL.

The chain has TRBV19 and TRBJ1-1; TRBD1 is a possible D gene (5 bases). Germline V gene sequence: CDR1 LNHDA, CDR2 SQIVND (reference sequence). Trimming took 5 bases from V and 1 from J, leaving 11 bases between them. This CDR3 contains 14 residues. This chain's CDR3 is CASSPHDRNTEAFF. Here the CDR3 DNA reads TGTGCCAGTAGTCCCCACGACAGGAACACTGAAGCTTTCTTT.

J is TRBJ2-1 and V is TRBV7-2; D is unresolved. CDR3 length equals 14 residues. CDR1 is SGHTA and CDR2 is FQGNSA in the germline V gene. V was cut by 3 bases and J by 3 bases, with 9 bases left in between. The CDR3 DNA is TGTGCCAGCAGCTTGAGACATGTCTACAATGAGCAGTTCTTC. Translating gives CASSLRHVYNEQFF.

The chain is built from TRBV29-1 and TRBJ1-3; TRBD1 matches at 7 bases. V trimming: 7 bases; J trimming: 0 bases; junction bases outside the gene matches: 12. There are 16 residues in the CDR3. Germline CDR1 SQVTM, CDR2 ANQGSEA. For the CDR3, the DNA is TGCAGCGCGGCATCGGGACAGTCTCACTCTGGAAACACCATATATTTT. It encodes CSAASGQSHSGNTIYF.

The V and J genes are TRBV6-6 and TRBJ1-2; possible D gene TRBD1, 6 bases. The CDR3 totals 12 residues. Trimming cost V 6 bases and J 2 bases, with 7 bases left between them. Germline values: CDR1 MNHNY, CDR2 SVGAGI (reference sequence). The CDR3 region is CASSGQNYGYTF. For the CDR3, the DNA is TGTGCCAGCAGCGGACAGAACTATGGCTACACCTTC.

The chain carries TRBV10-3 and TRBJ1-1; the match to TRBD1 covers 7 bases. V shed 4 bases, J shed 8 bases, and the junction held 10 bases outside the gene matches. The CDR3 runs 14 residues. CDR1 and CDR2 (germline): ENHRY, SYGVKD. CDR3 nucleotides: TGTGCCATCAGTGGACAGGGTCAATCCGGAGAAGCTTTCTTT. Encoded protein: CAISGQGQSGEAFF.

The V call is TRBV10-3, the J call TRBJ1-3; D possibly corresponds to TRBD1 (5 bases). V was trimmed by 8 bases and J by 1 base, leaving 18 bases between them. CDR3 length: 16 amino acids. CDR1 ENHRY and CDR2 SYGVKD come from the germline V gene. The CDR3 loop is CAISPAKGISGNTIYF. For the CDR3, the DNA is TGTGCCATCTCACCAGCGAAGGGGATTTCTGGAAACACCATATATTTT.

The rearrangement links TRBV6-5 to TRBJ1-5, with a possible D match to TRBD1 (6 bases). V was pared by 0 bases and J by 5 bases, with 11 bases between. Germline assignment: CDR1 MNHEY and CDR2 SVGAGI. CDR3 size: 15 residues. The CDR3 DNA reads TGTGCCAGCAGTTACTCGATTTCAGGGGATCAGCCCCAGCATTTT. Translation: CASSYSISGDQPQHF.

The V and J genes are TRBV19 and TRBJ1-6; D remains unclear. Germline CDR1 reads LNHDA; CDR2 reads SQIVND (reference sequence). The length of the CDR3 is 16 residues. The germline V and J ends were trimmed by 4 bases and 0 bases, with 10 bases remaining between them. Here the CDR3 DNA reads TGTGCCAGTAGTACCCACTGGAGCTCCTATAATTCACCCCTCCACTTT. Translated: CASSTHWSSYNSPLHF.

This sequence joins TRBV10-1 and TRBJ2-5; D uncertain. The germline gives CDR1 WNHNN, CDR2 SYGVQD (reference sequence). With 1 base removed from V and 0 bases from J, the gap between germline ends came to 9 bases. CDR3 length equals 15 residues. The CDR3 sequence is CASSEYSVYQETQYF. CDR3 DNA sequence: TGCGCCAGCAGTGAGTATTCAGTCTACCAAGAGACCCAGTACTTC.

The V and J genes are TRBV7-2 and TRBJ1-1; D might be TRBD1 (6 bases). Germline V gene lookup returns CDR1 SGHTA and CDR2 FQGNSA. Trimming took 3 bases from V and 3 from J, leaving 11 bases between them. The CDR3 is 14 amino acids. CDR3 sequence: CASSFQQGYTEAFF. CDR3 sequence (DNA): TGTGCCAGCAGCTTTCAACAGGGTTACACTGAAGCTTTCTTT.